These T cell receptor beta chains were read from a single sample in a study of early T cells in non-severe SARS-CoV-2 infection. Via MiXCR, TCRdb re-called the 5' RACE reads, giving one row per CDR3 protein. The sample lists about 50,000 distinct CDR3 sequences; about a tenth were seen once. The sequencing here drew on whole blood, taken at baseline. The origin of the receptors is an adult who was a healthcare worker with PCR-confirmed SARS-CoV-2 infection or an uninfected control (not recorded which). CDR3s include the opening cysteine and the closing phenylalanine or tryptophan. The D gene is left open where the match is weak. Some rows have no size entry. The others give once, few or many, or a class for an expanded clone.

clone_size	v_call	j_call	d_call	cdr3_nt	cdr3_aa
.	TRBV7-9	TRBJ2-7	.	TGTGCCAGCAGCCCATCGTCGGGCTACTCCTGCGAGCAGTACTTC	CASSPSSGYSCEQYF
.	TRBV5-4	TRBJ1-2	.	TGTGCCAGCAGCAGGGAACAGGGCGACTATGGCTACACCTTC	CASSREQGDYGYTF
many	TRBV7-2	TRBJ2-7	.	TGTGCCAGCAGCTTAGCCCCCCTCTACGAGCAGTACTTC	CASSLAPLYEQYF
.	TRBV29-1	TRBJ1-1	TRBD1	TGCAGCGTTGAAGAGACAGGGTCGACTGAAGCTTTCTTT	CSVEETGSTEAFF
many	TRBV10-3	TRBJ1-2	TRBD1	TGTGCCATCAGTCCTACCGGGACAGGGGGGATTGACTATGGCTACACCTTC	CAISPTGTGGIDYGYTF
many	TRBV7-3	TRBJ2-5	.	TGTGCCAGCAGCATAGACAGAGTACAAGAGACCCAGTACTTC	CASSIDRVQETQYF
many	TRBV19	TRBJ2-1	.	TGTGCCAGTAATGGGGGTATGCGGGGCAATGAGCAGTTCTTC	CASNGGMRGNEQFF
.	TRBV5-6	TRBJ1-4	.	TGTGCCAGCAGTCCTTACGGCGGGGATGAAAAACTGTTTTTT	CASSPYGGDEKLFF
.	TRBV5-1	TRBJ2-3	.	TGCGCCAGCAGCTCGCAAAGGGGTGATACGCAGTATTTT	CASSSQRGDTQYF
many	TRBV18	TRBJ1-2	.	TGTGCCAGCTCACCCCGGACAGCCGATTTTAACTATGGCTACACCTTC	CASSPRTADFNYGYTF
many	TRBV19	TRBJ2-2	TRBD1	TGTGCCAGTAGTATGCGACAGGGGCGGAACACCGGGGAGCTGTTTTTT	CASSMRQGRNTGELFF
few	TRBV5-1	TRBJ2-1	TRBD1	TGCGCCAGCAGCACCGGGACAGGGGGACACAATGAGCAGTTCTTC	CASSTGTGGHNEQFF
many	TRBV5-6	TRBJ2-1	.	TGTGCCAGCAGCTTAGGAAGGAACAATGAGCAGTTCTTC	CASSLGRNNEQFF
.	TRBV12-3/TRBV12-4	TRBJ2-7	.	TGTGCCAGCGGTGACAGGTTATCCTACGAGCAGTACTTC	CASGDRLSYEQYF
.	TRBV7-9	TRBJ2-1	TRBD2	TGTGCCAGCAGCCCCGGACTAGCGGGGGGCAATGAGCAGTTCTTC	CASSPGLAGGNEQFF
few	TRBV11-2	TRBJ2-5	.	TGTGCCAGCAGCTTGAAAGGTAGCCAAGAGACCCAGTACTTC	CASSLKGSQETQYF
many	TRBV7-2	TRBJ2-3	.	TGTGCCAGCAGCTCCCGAGTTAGCGGCACAGATACGCAGTATTTT	CASSSRVSGTDTQYF
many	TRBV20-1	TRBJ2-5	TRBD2	TGCAGTGCCACCGGGACTAGCGGGGAAGAGACCCAGTACTTC	CSATGTSGEETQYF
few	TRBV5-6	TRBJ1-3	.	TGTGCCAGCAGCTTTCGGGACCGAATAGCCGGAAACACCATATATTTT	CASSFRDRIAGNTIYF
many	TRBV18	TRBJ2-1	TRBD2	TGTGCCAGCTCACCCATGGACACTAGCGGGGGGGCCGCTGAGCAGTTCTTC	CASSPMDTSGGAAEQFF
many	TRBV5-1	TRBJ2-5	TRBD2	TGCGCCAGCAGCCTCAGCGGGAGTTGGCAAGAGACCCAGTACTTC	CASSLSGSWQETQYF
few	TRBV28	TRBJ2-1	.	TGTGCCAGCAGGTACTACCAGAGCTCCTACAATGAGCAGTTCTTC	CASRYYQSSYNEQFF
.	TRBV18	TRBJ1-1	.	TGTGCCAGCTCAGGCGACGGAGGACCGAACACTGAAGCTTTCTTT	CASSGDGGPNTEAFF